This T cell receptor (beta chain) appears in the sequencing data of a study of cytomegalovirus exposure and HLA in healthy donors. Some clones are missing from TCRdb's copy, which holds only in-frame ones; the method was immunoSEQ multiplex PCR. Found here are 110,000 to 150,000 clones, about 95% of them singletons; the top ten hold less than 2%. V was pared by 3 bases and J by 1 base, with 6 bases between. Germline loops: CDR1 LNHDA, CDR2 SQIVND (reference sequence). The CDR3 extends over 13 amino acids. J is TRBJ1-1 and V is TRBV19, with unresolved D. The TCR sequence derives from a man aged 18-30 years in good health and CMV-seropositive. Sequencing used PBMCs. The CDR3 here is CASSISSNTEAFF. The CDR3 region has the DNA TGTGCCAGTAGTATTAGTTCGAACACTGAAGCTTTCTTT.